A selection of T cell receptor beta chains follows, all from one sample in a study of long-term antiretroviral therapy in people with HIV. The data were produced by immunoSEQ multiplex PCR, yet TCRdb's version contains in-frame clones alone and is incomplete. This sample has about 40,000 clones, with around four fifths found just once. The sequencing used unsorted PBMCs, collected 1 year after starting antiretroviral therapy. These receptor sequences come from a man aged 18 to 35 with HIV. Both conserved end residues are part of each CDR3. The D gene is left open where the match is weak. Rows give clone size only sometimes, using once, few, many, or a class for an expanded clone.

TGTGCCAGCTCACCACGGCGGGAAGATCCCTATGGCTACACCTTC,CASSPRREDPYGYTF,NA,TRBV18,TRBJ1-2,NA
TGTGCCAGTAGATTGCTGGGAGGGGATCAGCCCCAGCATTTT,CASRLLGGDQPQHF,NA,TRBV19,TRBJ1-5,NA
TGTGCCAGCAGCGACAGGGGAGGCACAGATACGCAGTATTTT,CASSDRGGTDTQYF,TRBD1,TRBV6-4,TRBJ2-3,NA
TGCGCCAGCAGTGAAGCGAGTGGCTACGAGCAGTACTTC,CASSEASGYEQYF,NA,TRBV10-1,TRBJ2-7,NA
TGTGCCAGCAGTGAAGGGACAGGGGGAAGGAATGAGCAGTTCTTC,CASSEGTGGRNEQFF,TRBD1,TRBV6-1,TRBJ2-1,NA
TGTGCCAGTAGCTCTGGGGAGGTCTCCTACAATGAGCAGTTCTTC,CASSSGEVSYNEQFF,NA,TRBV19,TRBJ2-1,once
TGTGCCAGCAGTAGGGCCCCCTCCTACGAGCAGTACTTC,CASSRAPSYEQYF,NA,TRBV6-1,TRBJ2-7,NA
TGTGCCAGCAGCTCTACGGACAGGGACGGCGGCTACACCTTC,CASSSTDRDGGYTF,TRBD1,TRBV7-9,TRBJ1-2,NA
TGTGCCAGCTCACCGAGGGGGCAGGCCTCTGGGGCCAACGTCCTGACTTTC,CASSPRGQASGANVLTF,TRBD1,TRBV18,TRBJ2-6,NA
TGTGCCAGCAGCTTAGTAGGTGGCTACACCTTC,CASSLVGGYTF,NA,TRBV7-2,TRBJ1-2,NA
TGCGCCAGCAGCTTGAGTGCAAGCTTGCACACTGAAGCTTTCTTT,CASSLSASLHTEAFF,NA,TRBV5-1,TRBJ1-1,NA
TGCGCCAGCAGCTTGGACCGCTATGGCTACACCTTC,CASSLDRYGYTF,NA,TRBV5-1,TRBJ1-2,NA
TGTGCCAGCAGTTACCAGGCAGATCATCAGCCCCAGCATTTT,CASSYQADHQPQHF,NA,TRBV6-5,TRBJ1-5,NA
TGTGCCAGTAGTATAAGGGACACCACCTACGAGCAGTACTTC,CASSIRDTTYEQYF,NA,TRBV19,TRBJ2-7,NA
TGTGCCAGCAGCGTGACTGACAATGAGCAGTTCTTC,CASSVTDNEQFF,NA,TRBV4-2,TRBJ2-1,NA
TGTGCCAGCAGCGTAGCCCCGCAGGGGGATGGCTACACCTTC,CASSVAPQGDGYTF,TRBD1,TRBV9,TRBJ1-2,NA
TGTGCCAGCAGCTTAGTAGTTTCCTTAAACTACGAGCAGTACTTC,CASSLVVSLNYEQYF,NA,TRBV7-2,TRBJ2-7,NA
TGTGCTAGTGGTTTGGTACTGGGGACAGGAAAAAACTATGGCTACACCTTC,CASGLVLGTGKNYGYTF,TRBD1,TRBV12-5,TRBJ1-2,NA
TGTGCCAGCAGCTTAGATCTACAGGGTCGTGGCTACACCTTC,CASSLDLQGRGYTF,NA,TRBV7-8,TRBJ1-2,few
TGTGCCAGTAGTATCTCGGCAGACCTCACAGATACGCAGTATTTT,CASSISADLTDTQYF,NA,TRBV19,TRBJ2-3,NA
TGTGCCAGCAGTCCGGACAGTTTACGAGGCTACACCTTC,CASSPDSLRGYTF,NA,TRBV27,TRBJ1-2,NA
TGTGCCAGCAGTTTTCTAGCGGGAGAATTCGATGAGCAGTTCTTC,CASSFLAGEFDEQFF,TRBD2,TRBV27,TRBJ2-1,NA
TGTGCCAGCAGATCCAACAGGGGTAGCGGGAGCGAGCAGTACTTC,CASRSNRGSGSEQYF,TRBD2,TRBV27,TRBJ2-7,NA
TGTGCCAGCAGGAACCTCGATAGCTATGGCTACACCTTC,CASRNLDSYGYTF,NA,TRBV2,TRBJ1-2,once
TGTGCCAGTAGTATCGGGATGAAAGAGCAGTACTTC,CASSIGMKEQYF,NA,TRBV19,TRBJ2-7,NA
TGCAGCGTTGAAACAGGGGGCATCGCTGAAGCTTTCTTT,CSVETGGIAEAFF,TRBD1,TRBV29-1,TRBJ1-1,NA
TGTGCCAGCGGAGGGGGAGGCCCACCCCTCCACTTT,CASGGGGPPLHF,NA,TRBV9,TRBJ1-6,NA
TGTGCCAGCACCCTCGGACAGGGTGGCGGATATGGCTACACCTTC,CASTLGQGGGYGYTF,TRBD1,TRBV9,TRBJ1-2,NA
TGTGCCAGCAGCGTAGGGAGACTAGCGGGAGGGCCTGGGAATGAGCAGTTCTTC,CASSVGRLAGGPGNEQFF,TRBD2,TRBV9,TRBJ2-1,NA
TGCGCCAGCAGCCAAGTCGCCTTGACGATGAAAAACATTCAGTACTTC,CASSQVALTMKNIQYF,NA,TRBV4-1,TRBJ2-4,NA
TGTGCCAGCAGCCGACAGGGGAACACTGAAGCTTTCTTT,CASSRQGNTEAFF,TRBD1,TRBV7-2,TRBJ1-1,NA
TGTGCCAGCAGTGACTCTGGCAGGAATTCACCCCTCCACTTT,CASSDSGRNSPLHF,NA,TRBV6-4,TRBJ1-6,NA
TGTGCCAGTAGTATGATGGGAATGTACGAGCAGTACTTC,CASSMMGMYEQYF,NA,TRBV19,TRBJ2-7,few
TGTGCCAGCAGTTACTCGATAGGGGATAGCAATCAGCCCCAGCATTTT,CASSYSIGDSNQPQHF,NA,TRBV6-5,TRBJ1-5,few
TGTGCCAGCAGCCTTACAGGGTCCTACGAGCAGTACTTC,CASSLTGSYEQYF,NA,TRBV6-1,TRBJ2-7,NA
TGTGCCAGCAGCTTAAGGCCAGGCACTGAAGCTTTCTTT,CASSLRPGTEAFF,NA,TRBV7-8,TRBJ1-1,NA
TGCGCCAGCAGCTTGTGGGAGGGGGACTACGAGCAGTACTTC,CASSLWEGDYEQYF,NA,TRBV5-1,TRBJ2-7,NA
TGTGCCAGCTCTCGTCAGGGGCTTAGCTCCTACGAGCAGTACTTC,CASSRQGLSSYEQYF,NA,TRBV18,TRBJ2-7,NA
TGTGCCAGCAGCTTAGTCAGGCTCGGATACAATGAGCAGTTCTTC,CASSLVRLGYNEQFF,NA,TRBV11-2,TRBJ2-1,NA
TGTGCCAGCAGCTTACATGGGGGGACACGGATCCTTTACGAGCAGTACTTC,CASSLHGGTRILYEQYF,NA,TRBV7-6,TRBJ2-7,NA
TGTGCCAGCAGTTTTTCGGGAAGCAGGGACTATGGCTACACCTTC,CASSFSGSRDYGYTF,NA,TRBV28,TRBJ1-2,NA
TGTGCCAGCAGTTTATTGGGACAGGAAAACGAGCAGTACTTC,CASSLLGQENEQYF,TRBD1,TRBV27,TRBJ2-7,NA
TGTGCCAGCAGCGTAGAGGCGACAGGGAAACAGGTGTCCTTC,CASSVEATGKQVSF,TRBD1,TRBV9,TRBJ1-2,NA
TGCGCCAGCAGCCCGGACAGTTTCTCTGGGGCCAACGTCCTGACTTTC,CASSPDSFSGANVLTF,NA,TRBV4-1,TRBJ2-6,once
TGCGCCAGCAGTGACAGGGGAAAATCCTACGAGCAGTACTTC,CASSDRGKSYEQYF,NA,TRBV10-2,TRBJ2-7,NA
TGTGCCAGCAGCTCGGAGGGGAAGCGTGGCTACACCTTC,CASSSEGKRGYTF,NA,TRBV7-9,TRBJ1-2,few
TGTGCCAGTAGTATCTGGGACAGGGAATTCGGCTACACCTTC,CASSIWDREFGYTF,TRBD1,TRBV19,TRBJ1-2,NA
TGTGCCAGCAGCTTGGCCCCCCAGGGTAGCACTGAAGCTTTCTTT,CASSLAPQGSTEAFF,NA,TRBV5-4,TRBJ1-1,NA
TGTGCCAGCAGTGAAGCCCGGGACAGCATGAACACTGAAGCTTTCTTT,CASSEARDSMNTEAFF,TRBD1,TRBV2,TRBJ1-1,NA
TGTGCCAGTAGTTTGGGACAGCTGAACACTGAAGCTTTCTTT,CASSLGQLNTEAFF,TRBD1,TRBV19,TRBJ1-1,NA
TGCGCCAGCAGCCAAGATCTAGCGGGGTACGAGACCCAGTACTTC,CASSQDLAGYETQYF,TRBD2,TRBV4-1,TRBJ2-5,NA